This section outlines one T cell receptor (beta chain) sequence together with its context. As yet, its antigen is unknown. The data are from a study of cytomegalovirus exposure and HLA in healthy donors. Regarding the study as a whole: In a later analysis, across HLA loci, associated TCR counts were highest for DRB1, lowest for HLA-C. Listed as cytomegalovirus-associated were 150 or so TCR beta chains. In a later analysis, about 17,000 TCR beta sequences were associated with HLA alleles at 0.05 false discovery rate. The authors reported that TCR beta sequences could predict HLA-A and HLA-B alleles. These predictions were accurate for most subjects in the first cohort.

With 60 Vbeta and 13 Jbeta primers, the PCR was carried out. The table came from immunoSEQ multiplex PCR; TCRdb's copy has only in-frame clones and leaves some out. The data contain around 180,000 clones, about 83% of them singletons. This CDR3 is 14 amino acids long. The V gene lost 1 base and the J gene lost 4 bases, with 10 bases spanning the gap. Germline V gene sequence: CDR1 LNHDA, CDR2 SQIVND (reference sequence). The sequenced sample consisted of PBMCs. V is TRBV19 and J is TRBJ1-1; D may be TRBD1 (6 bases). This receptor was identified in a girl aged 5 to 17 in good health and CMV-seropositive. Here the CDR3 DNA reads TGTGCCAGTAGTATAGCAGGGGTTGGCACTGAAGCTTTCTTT. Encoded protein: CASSIAGVGTEAFF.